Presented here are 4 T cell receptor beta chains from one specimen sequenced in a study of shared clonotypes between healthy human individuals. Produced via immunoSEQ multiplex PCR; TCRdb's table is partial and in-frame only. Counted here are about 470,000 clones, 79% occurring once; the ten biggest clones make up around 14%. Sequences were obtained from PBMCs. The receptors here all came from a woman aged 35 to 49 in good health. Some clones in this sample may be carry-over from other donors' samples.

This sequence joins TRBV11-3 and TRBJ2-3; 7 nucleotides align to TRBD2. V lost 3 bases, J lost 1 base, and 7 bases stayed unmatched. The germline gives CDR1 SGHNT, CDR2 YENEEA. The CDR3 covers 16 residues. CDR3 protein: CASSFGGNDGTDTQYF. In DNA form, the CDR3 reads TGTGCCAGCAGCTTCGGGGGGAACGACGGCACAGATACGCAGTATTTT. The full variable domain, its missing parts supplied by reference TRBV11-3 and TRBJ2-3, is EAGVVQSPRYKIIEKKQPVAFWCNPISGHNTLYWYLQNLGQGPELLIRYENEEAVDDSQLPKDRFSAERLKGVDSTLKIQPAELGDSAVYLCASSFGGNDGTDTQYFGPGTRLTVL.

The rearrangement joins TRBV30 to TRBJ1-2, with D perhaps TRBD1 (5 bases). The CDR3 runs to 14 residues. V dropped 3 bases and J dropped 0 bases, with 11 bases sitting between them. Looked up from germline, CDR1 is GTSNPN and CDR2 is SVGIG (reference sequence). CDR3 DNA: TGTGCCTGGAGAGGTCCAGGGTCTAACTATGGCTACACCTTC. Its protein is CAWRGPGSNYGYTF.

J is TRBJ2-7 and V is TRBV7-2; D gene unclear. In germline, CDR1 is SGHTA, CDR2 FQGNSA. This CDR3 spans 13 amino acids. Trimming took off 0 bases at V and 5 bases at J, with 8 bases between the two ends. CDR3: CASSLAVPNEQYF. The CDR3 region has the DNA TGTGCCAGCAGCTTAGCTGTACCAAACGAGCAGTACTTC.

The J gene is TRBJ2-7, the V gene TRBV19; a weak D match, TRBD2 (5 bases). From germline, CDR1 is LNHDA and CDR2 SQIVND (reference sequence). Trimming took 4 bases from V and 2 from J, leaving 15 bases between them. The CDR3 contains 15 residues. Here the CDR3 reads CASSTPGLGTYEQYF. Here the CDR3 DNA reads TGTGCCAGTAGTACTCCTGGACTGGGAACCTACGAGCAGTACTTC.